These 16 T cell receptor beta chains share one sample of origin, sequenced in a study of PD-1 blockade in mismatch repair-deficient tumors. Only in-frame clones appear in the TCRdb table, and some are missing; sequencing was by immunoSEQ multiplex PCR. The repertoire holds about 25,000 clones, with approximately 84% as singletons. Sequencing was performed on PBMCs, taken before pembrolizumab treatment. These receptors were taken from an adult with mismatch repair-deficient cancer.

DNA for the CDR3: TGTGCCTGGAGTCAAACAGGGGTAATAGAGACCCAGTACTTC. It codes for CAWSQTGVIETQYF. The V gene is TRBV30, the J gene TRBJ2-5, with 7 nucleotides matching TRBD1. Germline assignment: CDR1 GTSNPN and CDR2 SVGIG (reference sequence). V lost 2 bases, J lost 4 bases, and 7 bases stayed unmatched. This CDR3 is 14 amino acids long.

The chain recombines TRBV7-9 with TRBJ2-7; D unresolved. V was cut by 8 bases and J by 2 bases, with 10 bases left in between. The CDR3 is 12 residues long. From germline, CDR1 is SEHNR and CDR2 FQNEAQ (reference sequence). The CDR3 spells CASGGRAYEQYF. Written as DNA, the CDR3 is TGTGCCAGCGGTGGTCGAGCCTACGAGCAGTACTTC. Drawing the rest from reference TRBV7-9 and TRBJ2-7, the complete variable domain is DTGVSQNPRHKITKRGQNVTFRCDPISEHNRLYWYRQTLGQGPEFLTYFQNEAQLEKSRLLSDRFSAERPKGSFSTLEIQRTEQGDSAMYLCASGGRAYEQYFGPGTRLTVT.

This clone was observed once. This rearrangement joins TRBV6-4 to TRBJ2-3; 7 bases are shared with TRBD1. Germline-derived CDR1 and CDR2 are MRHNA and SNTAGT. CDR3 length equals 15 residues. The junction had 10 bases not matched to a gene; V was cut back by 5 bases and J by 5 bases. The CDR3 bases are TGTGCCAGCAGTTACCGAGGGGGCTTCGAAGATACGCAGTATTTT. It specifies CASSYRGGFEDTQYF.

The rearrangement uses TRBV18 and TRBJ2-2; D gene ambiguous. Trimming took 3 bases from V and 7 from J, leaving 6 bases between them. Germline CDR1 reads KGHSH; CDR2 reads LQKENI. This CDR3 is built from 12 residues. CDR3 bases: TGTGCCAGCTCACCCCGAGGCGGGGAGCTGTTTTTT. Protein sequence: CASSPRGGELFF.

Remarks on this clone: One junction end does not reproduce the germline sequence, and a read error may be involved. This chain connects TRBV9 to TRBJ2-1; the match to TRBD2 covers 10 bases. Germline V gene lookup returns CDR1 SGDLS and CDR2 YYNGEE. This CDR3 has 15 residues. The CDR3 sequence: CASRVGTSAGDEQFF. For the CDR3, the DNA is TGTGCCAGCAGGGTAGGGACTAGCGCCGGTGATGAGCAGTTCTTC.

The CDR3 loop is CASSRLAQNIQYF. As DNA, the CDR3 is TGTGCCAGCAGTAGACTAGCACAAAACATTCAGTACTTC. This rearrangement joins TRBV2 to TRBJ2-4; TRBD2 matches 7 bases. From germline, CDR1 is SNHLY and CDR2 FYNNEI. This CDR3 has 13 residues. V shed 5 bases and J 5 bases; nucleotides not matched to a gene: 3.

This clone has just a few counts. The chain uses TRBV4-2 and TRBJ2-7, with 12 bases matching TRBD2. The CDR3 is made up of 15 amino acids. After removal of 4 bases from V and 2 bases from J, the junction contained 3 bases not matched to a gene. Germline CDR1 LGHNA, CDR2 YNFKEQ. The CDR3: CASSLGLAGPYEQYF. In DNA form, the CDR3 reads TGTGCCAGCAGCCTTGGACTAGCGGGACCCTACGAGCAGTACTTC.

The chain employs TRBV5-6 and TRBJ1-2; D unclear. The germline V gene has CDR1 SGHDT and CDR2 YYEEEE. V lost 2 bases and J lost 4, with 15 bases in between. The CDR3 sequence is 15 residues long. The CDR3 DNA is TGTGCCAGCAGCTTAAGCCACGCGGGATTCTATGGCTACACCTTC. It yields the protein CASSLSHAGFYGYTF.

The sample holds one count of this clone. The rearrangement joins TRBV9 to TRBJ2-2; the match to TRBD1 covers 8 bases. The V segment lost 3 bases and the J segment 4 bases; nucleotides outside the gene matches: 8. This CDR3 region has 16 residues. Germline-derived CDR1 and CDR2 are SGDLS and YYNGEE. The chain's CDR3 is CASSAGRGLSTGELFF. DNA for the CDR3: TGTGCCAGCAGCGCCGGCAGGGGGCTGAGCACCGGGGAGCTGTTTTTT.

V is TRBV4-1 and J is TRBJ1-3; possibly TRBD1 for D (5 bases). Germline V lookup: CDR1 MGHRA, CDR2 YSYEKL. The CDR3 loop spans 18 amino acids. V lost 0 bases and J 1 base, leaving 16 bases between the germline ends. CDR3 coding DNA: TGCGCCAGCAGCCAAGAAGATAGGGGAACAACGTCTGGAAACACCATATATTTT. It specifies CASSQEDRGTTSGNTIYF.

DNA for the CDR3: TGTGCCAGCAGCTTAGAACTAGCGGGAGACTACGAGCAGTACTTC. Its protein is CASSLELAGDYEQYF. The chain is built from TRBV7-2 and TRBJ2-7; the match to TRBD2 covers 11 bases. The CDR3 runs to 15 residues. Germline CDR1 reads SGHTA; CDR2 reads FQGNSA. The trim removed 1 base at V and 3 bases at J, leaving 2 bases unmatched.

A few counts support this clone. V gene TRBV10-3 combines with J gene TRBJ2-7; 12 bases are shared with TRBD2. Per germline, CDR1 ENHRY and CDR2 SYGVKD. V dropped 6 bases and J dropped 1; count of bases not matched to a gene: 4. The CDR3 extends over 15 amino acids. CDR3 DNA sequence: TGTGCCATCAGAGGACTAGCGGGAAGGTCCTACGAGCAGTACTTC. Protein: CAIRGLAGRSYEQYF.

The genes are TRBV6-1 and TRBJ2-1, with TRBD1 matching 7 bases. This CDR3 spans 13 amino acids. In germline, CDR1 is MNHNS, CDR2 SASEGT. V lost 6 bases, J lost 9 bases, and 8 bases stayed unmatched. CDR3 nucleotide sequence: TGTGCCAGCAGACCAGAGGGGGCTCGTGAGCAGTTCTTC. This gives the protein CASRPEGAREQFF.

The genes are TRBV6-1 and TRBJ2-7, with 13 nucleotides matching TRBD2. Germline V gene data show CDR1 as MNHNS and CDR2 as SASEGT. J lost 2 bases, V lost 7 bases, and 2 bases had no gene match. CDR3 length equals 14 residues. In nucleotides, the CDR3 is TGTGCCAGCAATGGACTAGCGGGAGCCTACGAGCAGTACTTC. Encoded protein: CASNGLAGAYEQYF.

V gene TRBV29-1 combines with J gene TRBJ2-4; a weak D match, TRBD2 (5 bases). Germline V lookup: CDR1 SQVTM, CDR2 ANQGSEA. The CDR3 sequence is 13 residues long. The V end lost 1 base, the J end lost 7 bases, and 11 bases lay between the germline ends. CDR3 sequence reads: CSVEAGLRNIQYF. The CDR3 region has the DNA TGCAGCGTTGAAGCGGGGTTAAGGAACATTCAGTACTTC. Filled out from reference TRBV29-1 and TRBJ2-4, the complete variable domain reads SAVISQKPSRDICQRGTSLTIQCQVDSQVTMMFWYRQQPGQSLTLIATANQGSEATYESGFVIDKFPISRPNLTFSTLTVSNMSPEDSSIYLCSVEAGLRNIQYFGAGTRLSVL.

The chain uses TRBV5-1 and TRBJ2-5; maybe TRBD1 (6 bases). V was trimmed by 4 bases and J by 0 bases, leaving 10 bases between them. The CDR3 runs 14 residues. Germline loops: CDR1 SGHRS, CDR2 YFSETQ. Written as DNA, the CDR3 is TGCGCCAGCAGCGCAGGGGCCCACCAAGAGACCCAGTACTTC. Translation gives CASSAGAHQETQYF.